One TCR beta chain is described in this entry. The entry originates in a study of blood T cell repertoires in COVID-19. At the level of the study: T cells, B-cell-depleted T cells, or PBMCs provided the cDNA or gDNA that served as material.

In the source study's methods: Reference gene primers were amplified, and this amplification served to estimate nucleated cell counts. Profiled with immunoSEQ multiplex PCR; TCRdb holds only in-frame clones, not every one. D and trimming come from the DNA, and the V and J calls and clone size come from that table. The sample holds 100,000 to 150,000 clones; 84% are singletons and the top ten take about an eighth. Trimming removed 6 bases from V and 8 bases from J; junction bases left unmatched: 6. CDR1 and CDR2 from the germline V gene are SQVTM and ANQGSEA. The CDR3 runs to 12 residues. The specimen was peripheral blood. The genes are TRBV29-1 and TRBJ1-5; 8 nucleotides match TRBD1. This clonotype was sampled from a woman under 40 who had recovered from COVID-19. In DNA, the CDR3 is TGCAGCGTCCAAACAGGGGGGGAGCCCCAGCATTTT. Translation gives CSVQTGGEPQHF.